The clone carrying this TCR beta chain was detected ten times or more. Its antigen is not known. This sample is drawn from a study of CD8 T cells in ankylosing spondylitis. Overall study results and limits: Blood from ankylosing spondylitis patients appeared to carry a characteristic eight-variant TCR beta motif. There were earlier reports of some motif variants in reactive arthritis synovial fluid and blood.

TCRdb redid the calling of the 5' RACE reads with MiXCR, one entry per CDR3 protein. The data show about 30,000 distinct CDR3 sequences, over 12% seen once. The CDR3 runs 15 residues. Germline V gene data show CDR1 as SQVTM and CDR2 as ANQGSEA. Trimming took off 3 bases at V and 5 bases at J, with 19 bases between the two ends. What was sequenced was blood. This clonotype originated in a male donor with ankylosing spondylitis or in good health (not recorded which). The J gene is TRBJ2-5, the V gene TRBV29-1; D is perhaps TRBD1 or TRBD2 (6 bases each). The CDR3 spells CSVDPPGAQRETQYF. CDR3 coding DNA: TGCAGCGTTGACCCTCCGGGGGCCCAAAGGGAGACCCAGTACTTC.